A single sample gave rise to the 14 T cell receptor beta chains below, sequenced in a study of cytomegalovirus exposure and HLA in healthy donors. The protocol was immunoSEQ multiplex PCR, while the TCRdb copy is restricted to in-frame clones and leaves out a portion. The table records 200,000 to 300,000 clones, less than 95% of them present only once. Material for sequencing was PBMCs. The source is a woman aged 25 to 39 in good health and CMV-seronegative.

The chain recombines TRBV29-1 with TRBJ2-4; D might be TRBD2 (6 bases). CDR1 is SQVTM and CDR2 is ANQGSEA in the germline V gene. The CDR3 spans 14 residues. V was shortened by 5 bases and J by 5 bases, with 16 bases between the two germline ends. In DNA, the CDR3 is TGCAGCGTTCAAAGGGGCGGGACCGAAAACATTCAGTACTTC. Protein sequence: CSVQRGGTENIQYF.

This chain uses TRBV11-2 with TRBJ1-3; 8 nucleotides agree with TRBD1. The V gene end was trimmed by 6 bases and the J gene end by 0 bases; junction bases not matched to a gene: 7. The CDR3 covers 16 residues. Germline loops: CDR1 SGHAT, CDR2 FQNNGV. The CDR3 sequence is CASRLDRVGSGNTIYF. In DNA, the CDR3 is TGTGCCAGCAGACTGGACAGGGTGGGCTCTGGAAACACCATATATTTT.

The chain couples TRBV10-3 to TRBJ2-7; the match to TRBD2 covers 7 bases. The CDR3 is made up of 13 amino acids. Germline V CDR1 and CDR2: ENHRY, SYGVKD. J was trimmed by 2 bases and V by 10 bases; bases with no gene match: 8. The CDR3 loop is CATGAGPPYEQYF. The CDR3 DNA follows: TGTGCCACCGGAGCGGGACCCCCCTACGAGCAGTACTTC.

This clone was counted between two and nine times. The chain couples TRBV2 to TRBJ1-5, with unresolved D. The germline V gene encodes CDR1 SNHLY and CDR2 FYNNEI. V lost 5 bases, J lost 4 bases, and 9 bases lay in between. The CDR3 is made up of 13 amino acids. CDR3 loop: CASSPERNQPQHF. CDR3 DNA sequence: TGTGCCAGCAGTCCGGAAAGGAATCAGCCCCAGCATTTT. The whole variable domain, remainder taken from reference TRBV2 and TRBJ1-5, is EPEVTQTPSHQVTQMGQEVILRCVPISNHLYFYWYRQILGQKVEFLVSFYNNEISEKSEIFDDQFSVERPDGSNFTLKIRSTKLEDSAMYFCASSPERNQPQHFGDGTRLSIL.

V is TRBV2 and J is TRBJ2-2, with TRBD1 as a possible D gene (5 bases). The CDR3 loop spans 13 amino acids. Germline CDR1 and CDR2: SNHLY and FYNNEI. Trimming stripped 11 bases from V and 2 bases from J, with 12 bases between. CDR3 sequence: CASNGANTGELFF. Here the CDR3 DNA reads TGTGCCTCAAATGGGGCTAACACCGGGGAGCTGTTTTTT.

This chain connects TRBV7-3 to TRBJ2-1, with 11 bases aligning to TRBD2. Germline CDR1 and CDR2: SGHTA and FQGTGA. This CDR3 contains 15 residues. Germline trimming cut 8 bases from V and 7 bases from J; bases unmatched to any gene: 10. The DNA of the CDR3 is TGTGCCAGCTCTACTAGCGGGAGTTTGGTGAATGAGCAGTTCTTC. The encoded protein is CASSTSGSLVNEQFF.

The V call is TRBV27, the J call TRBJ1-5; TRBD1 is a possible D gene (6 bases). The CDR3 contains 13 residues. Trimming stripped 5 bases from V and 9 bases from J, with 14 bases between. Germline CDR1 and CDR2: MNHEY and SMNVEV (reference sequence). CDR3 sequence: CASSLLRGGPQHF. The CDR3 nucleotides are TGTGCCAGCAGTCTCCTGAGGGGGGGGCCCCAGCATTTT.

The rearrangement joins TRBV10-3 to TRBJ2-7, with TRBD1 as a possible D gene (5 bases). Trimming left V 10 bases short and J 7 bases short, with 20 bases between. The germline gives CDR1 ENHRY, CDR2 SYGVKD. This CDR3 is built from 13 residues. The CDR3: CATTDRESKEQYF. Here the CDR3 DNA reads TGTGCCACGACCGACAGAGAATCCAAGGAGCAGTACTTC.

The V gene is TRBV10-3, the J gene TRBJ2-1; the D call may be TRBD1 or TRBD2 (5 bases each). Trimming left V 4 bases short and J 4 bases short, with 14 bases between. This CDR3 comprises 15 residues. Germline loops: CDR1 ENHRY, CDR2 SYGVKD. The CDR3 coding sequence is TGTGCCATCAGTGGGGACGCTCAGCCTTACAATGAGCAGTTCTTC. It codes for CAISGDAQPYNEQFF.

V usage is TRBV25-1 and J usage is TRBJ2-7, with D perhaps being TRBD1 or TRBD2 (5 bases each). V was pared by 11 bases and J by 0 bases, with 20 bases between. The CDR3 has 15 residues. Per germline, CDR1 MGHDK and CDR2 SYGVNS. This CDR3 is CAPGPESPSSYEQYF. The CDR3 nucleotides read TGTGCCCCGGGACCAGAATCCCCGAGCTCCTACGAGCAGTACTTC.

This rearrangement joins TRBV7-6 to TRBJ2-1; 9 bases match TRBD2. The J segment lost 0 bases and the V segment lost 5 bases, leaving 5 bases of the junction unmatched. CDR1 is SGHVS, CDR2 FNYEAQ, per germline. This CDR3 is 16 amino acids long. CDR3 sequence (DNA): TGTGCCAGCAGCAAAAATAGCGGGAGCTCCTACAATGAGCAGTTCTTC. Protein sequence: CASSKNSGSSYNEQFF. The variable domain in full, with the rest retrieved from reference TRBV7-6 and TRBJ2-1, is GAGVSQSPRYKVTKRGQDVALRCDPISGHVSLYWYRQALGQGPEFLTYFNYEAQQDKSGLPNDRFSAERPEGSISTLTIQRTEQRDSAMYRCASSKNSGSSYNEQFFGPGTRLTVL.

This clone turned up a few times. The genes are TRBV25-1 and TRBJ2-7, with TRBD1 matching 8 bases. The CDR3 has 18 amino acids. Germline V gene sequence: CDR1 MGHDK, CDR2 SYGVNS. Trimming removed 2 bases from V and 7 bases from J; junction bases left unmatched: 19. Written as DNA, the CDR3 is TGTGCCAGCAGTGAAAAGCCCATCGAAGGGACAGGTCCTGAAGAGCAGTACTTC. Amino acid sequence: CASSEKPIEGTGPEEQYF.

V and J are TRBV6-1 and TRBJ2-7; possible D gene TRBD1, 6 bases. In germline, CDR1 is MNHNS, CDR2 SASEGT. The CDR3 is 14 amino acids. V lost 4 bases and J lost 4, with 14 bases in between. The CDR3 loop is CASSAREGGYEQYF. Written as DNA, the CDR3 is TGTGCCAGCAGTGCCAGGGAAGGGGGATACGAGCAGTACTTC.

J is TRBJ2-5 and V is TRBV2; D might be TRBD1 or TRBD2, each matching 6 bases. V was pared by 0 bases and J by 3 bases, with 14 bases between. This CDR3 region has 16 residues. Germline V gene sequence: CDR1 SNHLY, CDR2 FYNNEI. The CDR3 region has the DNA TGTGCCAGCAGTGAAGCTCTCGCAGGGGAGGAAGAGACCCAGTACTTC. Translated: CASSEALAGEEETQYF.